This T cell receptor (beta chain) originates from a study of cytomegalovirus exposure and HLA in healthy donors. Findings of the study overall: Several of the most significant clusters appeared linked to common viral pathogens, based on a later analysis. In an earlier analysis, most TCR beta V segments were productive about 87% or about 30% of the time. Upon later analysis, TCR association rates were observed to vary by HLA locus, being highest for DRB1 and lowest for HLA-C.

With 60 Vbeta and 13 Jbeta primers, the PCR was carried out. Using immunoSEQ multiplex PCR, the repertoire was profiled, and TCRdb retains in-frame clones only, with some absent. The data show about 130,000 clones, with 70% to 80% seen just once and about 2.6% held by the top ten. V shed 4 bases, J shed 2 bases, and the junction held 8 bases outside the gene matches. In germline, CDR1 is SGHRS, CDR2 YFSETQ. The CDR3 contains 16 residues. As for this clone: The antigen remains unidentified.

Investigators did not record CMV serostatus for this donor. The sequencing sample was made of PBMCs. The chain couples TRBV5-1 to TRBJ2-2; the match to TRBD1 covers 7 bases. This TCR came from a human donor in good health. CDR3 sequence (DNA): TGCGCCAGCAGCCCCCTACAGGGGTCTAACACCGGGGAGCTGTTTTTT. Translation: CASSPLQGSNTGELFF.